A selection of T cell receptor beta chains follows, all from one sample in a study of human T cells and chemical hapten exposure. TCRdb re-derived calls from the RACE reads in MiXCR, one entry per CDR3 protein. Among about 360,000 distinct CDR3 sequences listed, 4.8% were seen once. Material: whole blood, obtained in connection with sensitization to the hapten diphenylcyclopropenone (DPC). Receptors originate from a woman between 45 and 65 years old with alopecia areata. Some clones in this sample may be carry-over from other donors' samples. CDR3s include the opening cysteine and the closing phenylalanine or tryptophan. Each record gives: CDR3 length, V gene, J gene, D gene, clone size, CDR3 protein, CDR3 DNA. A D gene is named only where the DNA matches it firmly. Size is stated for part of the rows, as once, few or many counts, or as a class when the clone is expanded.

cdr3_length: 15
v_call: TRBV10-3
j_call: TRBJ2-5
d_call: NA
clone_size: NA
cdr3_aa: CAISDRGGWEETQYF
cdr3_nt: TGTGCCATCAGTGATAGGGGGGGCTGGGAGGAGACCCAGTACTTC

cdr3_length: 13
v_call: TRBV5-1
j_call: TRBJ2-5
d_call: NA
clone_size: NA
cdr3_aa: CASSGDRLETQYF
cdr3_nt: TGCGCCAGCAGCGGCGACAGGCTGGAGACCCAGTACTTC

cdr3_length: 15
v_call: TRBV12-3/TRBV12-4
j_call: TRBJ2-3
d_call: NA
clone_size: few
cdr3_aa: CASSPSGAGTDTQYF
cdr3_nt: TGTGCCAGCAGTCCGTCGGGGGCAGGAACAGATACGCAGTATTTT

cdr3_length: 14
v_call: TRBV3-1
j_call: TRBJ1-1
d_call: TRBD1
clone_size: many
cdr3_aa: CASSQTDRETEAFF
cdr3_nt: TGTGCCAGCAGCCAGACGGACAGGGAAACTGAAGCTTTCTTT

cdr3_length: 13
v_call: TRBV6-6
j_call: TRBJ2-1
d_call: NA
clone_size: many
cdr3_aa: CASSWRGGNEQFF
cdr3_nt: TGTGCCAGCAGTTGGCGGGGCGGCAATGAGCAGTTCTTC

cdr3_length: 14
v_call: TRBV20-1
j_call: TRBJ1-5
d_call: NA
clone_size: many
cdr3_aa: CSARAGNSNQPQHF
cdr3_nt: TGCAGTGCTAGAGCCGGGAATAGCAATCAGCCCCAGCATTTT

cdr3_length: 14
v_call: TRBV12-3/TRBV12-4
j_call: TRBJ2-3
d_call: NA
clone_size: few
cdr3_aa: CASRTDRSSDTQYF
cdr3_nt: TGTGCCAGCAGGACGGACAGATCTTCAGATACGCAGTATTTT

cdr3_length: 18
v_call: TRBV27
j_call: TRBJ2-1
d_call: TRBD2
clone_size: NA
cdr3_aa: CASFPGLWTLSSYNEQFF
cdr3_nt: TGTGCCAGTTTTCCGGGACTATGGACCTTAAGCTCCTACAATGAGCAGTTCTTC

cdr3_length: 15
v_call: TRBV6-5
j_call: TRBJ2-1
d_call: TRBD2
clone_size: few
cdr3_aa: CASRSSGISYNEQFF
cdr3_nt: TGTGCCAGCAGAAGTAGCGGGATCTCCTACAATGAGCAGTTCTTC

cdr3_length: 15
v_call: TRBV24-1
j_call: TRBJ2-3
d_call: NA
clone_size: few
cdr3_aa: CATSDYTGSTDTQYF
cdr3_nt: TGTGCCACCAGTGATTACACAGGGAGCACAGATACGCAGTATTTT

cdr3_length: 14
v_call: TRBV20-1
j_call: TRBJ2-7
d_call: TRBD2
clone_size: NA
cdr3_aa: CSASPSGRAYEQYF
cdr3_nt: TGCAGTGCTAGTCCTAGCGGGAGGGCCTACGAGCAGTACTTC

cdr3_length: 15
v_call: TRBV2
j_call: TRBJ2-7
d_call: NA
clone_size: NA
cdr3_aa: CASSDLTASSYEQYF
cdr3_nt: TGTGCCAGCAGTGATTTGACAGCAAGCTCCTACGAGCAGTACTTC

cdr3_length: 17
v_call: TRBV11-2
j_call: TRBJ1-5
d_call: NA
clone_size: many
cdr3_aa: CASSLGFRIHSNQPQHF
cdr3_nt: TGTGCCAGCAGCTTAGGATTCCGTATACATAGCAATCAGCCCCAGCATTTT

cdr3_length: 12
v_call: TRBV20-1
j_call: TRBJ1-1
d_call: NA
clone_size: NA
cdr3_aa: CSARSGSAEAFF
cdr3_nt: TGCAGTGCTCGGTCGGGCAGCGCTGAAGCTTTCTTT

cdr3_length: 16
v_call: TRBV29-1
j_call: TRBJ2-1
d_call: TRBD2
clone_size: NA
cdr3_aa: CSVEGLAGLFYNEQFF
cdr3_nt: TGCAGCGTTGAGGGACTAGCGGGTCTATTCTACAATGAGCAGTTCTTC

cdr3_length: 14
v_call: TRBV27
j_call: TRBJ2-5
d_call: NA
clone_size: NA
cdr3_aa: CASSSGTVPETQYF
cdr3_nt: TGTGCCAGCAGTTCGGGGACGGTCCCAGAGACCCAGTACTTC

cdr3_length: 14
v_call: TRBV20-1
j_call: TRBJ2-1
d_call: NA
clone_size: many
cdr3_aa: CSASPGTLNNEQFF
cdr3_nt: TGCAGTGCTAGCCCCGGGACCCTCAACAATGAGCAGTTCTTC

cdr3_length: 15
v_call: TRBV18
j_call: TRBJ1-2
d_call: TRBD1
clone_size: many
cdr3_aa: CASSAEDRGDYGYTF
cdr3_nt: TGTGCCAGCTCAGCCGAGGACAGGGGAGACTATGGCTACACCTTC

cdr3_length: 15
v_call: TRBV7-9
j_call: TRBJ2-7
d_call: NA
clone_size: few
cdr3_aa: CASSGRGHTPPEQYF
cdr3_nt: TGTGCCAGCAGCGGCCGGGGACACACCCCTCCCGAGCAGTACTTC

cdr3_length: 16
v_call: TRBV28
j_call: TRBJ1-5
d_call: TRBD1
clone_size: many
cdr3_aa: CASTDSRDRGVQPQHF
cdr3_nt: TGTGCCAGCACCGATTCCCGGGACAGGGGCGTACAGCCCCAGCATTTT

cdr3_length: 15
v_call: TRBV13
j_call: TRBJ2-1
d_call: TRBD2
clone_size: many
cdr3_aa: CASSEGLAGVNEQFF
cdr3_nt: TGTGCCAGCAGCGAGGGACTAGCGGGAGTCAATGAGCAGTTCTTC

cdr3_length: 16
v_call: TRBV27
j_call: TRBJ1-2
d_call: NA
clone_size: once
cdr3_aa: CASSLGGRGFNYSYTF
cdr3_nt: TGTGCCAGCAGTCTAGGTGGCAGGGGATTTAACTATAGCTACACCTTC

cdr3_length: 15
v_call: TRBV3-1
j_call: TRBJ2-7
d_call: TRBD1
clone_size: many
cdr3_aa: CASSLRGTGSYEQYF
cdr3_nt: TGTGCCAGCAGCCTCAGGGGGACAGGCTCCTACGAGCAGTACTTC

cdr3_length: 18
v_call: TRBV2
j_call: TRBJ2-3
d_call: TRBD2
clone_size: few
cdr3_aa: CASSRPRTSGESTDTQYF
cdr3_nt: TGTGCCAGCAGCCGGCCGAGGACTAGCGGGGAAAGCACAGATACGCAGTATTTT

cdr3_length: 13
v_call: TRBV3-1
j_call: TRBJ1-2
d_call: TRBD1
clone_size: NA
cdr3_aa: CASSQKQGDGYTF
cdr3_nt: TGTGCCAGCAGCCAAAAACAGGGGGACGGCTACACCTTC

cdr3_length: 15
v_call: TRBV7-2
j_call: TRBJ2-5
d_call: TRBD1
clone_size: NA
cdr3_aa: CASSLTGDAVETQYF
cdr3_nt: TGTGCCAGCAGCTTAACAGGGGACGCGGTGGAGACCCAGTACTTC

cdr3_length: 11
v_call: TRBV29-1
j_call: TRBJ2-3
d_call: NA
clone_size: few
cdr3_aa: CSVDPHSTQYF
cdr3_nt: TGCAGCGTTGATCCCCACAGTACGCAGTATTTT

cdr3_length: 14
v_call: TRBV6-2/TRBV6-3
j_call: TRBJ2-7
d_call: TRBD2
clone_size: NA
cdr3_aa: CASRPPASGRRQYF
cdr3_nt: TGTGCCAGCAGACCCCCGGCTAGCGGGAGAAGGCAGTACTTC

cdr3_length: 14
v_call: TRBV29-1
j_call: TRBJ2-7
d_call: NA
clone_size: many
cdr3_aa: CSVPKDGYPYEQYF
cdr3_nt: TGCAGCGTCCCTAAGGACGGCTACCCCTACGAGCAGTACTTC

cdr3_length: 16
v_call: TRBV7-2
j_call: TRBJ1-1
d_call: NA
clone_size: many
cdr3_aa: CASSLARLRVNTEAFF
cdr3_nt: TGTGCCAGCAGCTTAGCGCGGTTAAGGGTGAACACTGAAGCTTTCTTT

cdr3_length: 13
v_call: TRBV30
j_call: TRBJ1-5
d_call: TRBD1
clone_size: few
cdr3_aa: CAWSVTGDQPQHF
cdr3_nt: TGTGCCTGGAGTGTGACAGGGGATCAGCCCCAGCATTTT

cdr3_length: 16
v_call: TRBV2
j_call: TRBJ2-3
d_call: TRBD1
clone_size: many
cdr3_aa: CASSSSQGARTDTQYF
cdr3_nt: TGTGCCAGCAGTTCAAGTCAGGGGGCGCGCACAGATACGCAGTATTTT

cdr3_length: 15
v_call: TRBV5-8
j_call: TRBJ1-4
d_call: NA
clone_size: few
cdr3_aa: CASSLGGRPNEKLFF
cdr3_nt: TGTGCCAGCAGCTTGGGAGGGCGACCCAATGAAAAACTGTTTTTT

cdr3_length: 13
v_call: TRBV18
j_call: TRBJ2-5
d_call: NA
clone_size: many
cdr3_aa: CASSPPGSGTQYF
cdr3_nt: TGTGCCAGCTCACCACCAGGGTCCGGGACCCAGTACTTC

cdr3_length: 13
v_call: TRBV29-1
j_call: TRBJ1-2
d_call: TRBD1
clone_size: NA
cdr3_aa: CSVPRGLNYGYTF
cdr3_nt: TGCAGCGTGCCCAGGGGGCTCAACTATGGCTACACCTTC

cdr3_length: 13
v_call: TRBV6-5
j_call: TRBJ1-1
d_call: NA
clone_size: few
cdr3_aa: CASSSPVGGEAFF
cdr3_nt: TGTGCCAGCAGTTCTCCGGTCGGAGGTGAAGCTTTCTTT

cdr3_length: 11
v_call: TRBV24-1
j_call: TRBJ1-1
d_call: NA
clone_size: few
cdr3_aa: CATKGITEAFF
cdr3_nt: TGTGCCACCAAAGGGATTACTGAAGCTTTCTTT

cdr3_length: 15
v_call: TRBV4-1
j_call: TRBJ2-7
d_call: NA
clone_size: few
cdr3_aa: CASSQARGSTYEQYF
cdr3_nt: TGCGCCAGCAGCCAAGCTCGGGGATCGACCTACGAGCAGTACTTC

cdr3_length: 15
v_call: TRBV6-5
j_call: TRBJ2-3
d_call: NA
clone_size: few
cdr3_aa: CASSYSIQSTDTQYF
cdr3_nt: TGTGCCAGCAGTTACTCGATCCAGAGCACAGATACGCAGTATTTT

cdr3_length: 12
v_call: TRBV20-1
j_call: TRBJ2-3
d_call: TRBD2
clone_size: many
cdr3_aa: CSASPGLAGQYF
cdr3_nt: TGCAGTGCTTCACCGGGACTAGCGGGGCAGTATTTT

cdr3_length: 17
v_call: TRBV7-9
j_call: TRBJ2-4
d_call: NA
clone_size: many
cdr3_aa: CASSSDSLQGAKNIQYF
cdr3_nt: TGTGCCAGCAGCTCAGACTCTCTCCAGGGGGCCAAAAACATTCAGTACTTC

cdr3_length: 14
v_call: TRBV29-1
j_call: TRBJ2-3
d_call: NA
clone_size: many
cdr3_aa: CSAAPSVSTDTQYF
cdr3_nt: TGCAGCGCCGCTCCCAGCGTTAGCACAGATACGCAGTATTTT

cdr3_length: 14
v_call: TRBV6-2/TRBV6-3
j_call: TRBJ2-2
d_call: NA
clone_size: NA
cdr3_aa: CASSLTTNTGELFF
cdr3_nt: TGTGCCAGCAGTTTAACAACGAACACCGGGGAGCTGTTTTTT

cdr3_length: 12
v_call: TRBV28
j_call: TRBJ2-7
d_call: NA
clone_size: many
cdr3_aa: CASSLNRAEQYF
cdr3_nt: TGTGCCAGCAGTTTAAATCGCGCCGAGCAGTACTTC

cdr3_length: 13
v_call: TRBV10-3
j_call: TRBJ2-7
d_call: TRBD1
clone_size: few
cdr3_aa: CAISDPTGPEQYF
cdr3_nt: TGTGCCATCAGTGATCCGACAGGGCCCGAGCAGTACTTC

cdr3_length: 15
v_call: TRBV15
j_call: TRBJ1-5
d_call: NA
clone_size: many
cdr3_aa: CATSPGPGPNQPQHF
cdr3_nt: TGTGCCACCAGTCCGGGGCCCGGGCCTAATCAGCCCCAGCATTTT

cdr3_length: 14
v_call: TRBV5-1
j_call: TRBJ2-5
d_call: TRBD2
clone_size: NA
cdr3_aa: CASSTGRGEETQYF
cdr3_nt: TGCGCCAGCAGTACCGGTCGGGGGGAGGAGACCCAGTACTTC

cdr3_length: 14
v_call: TRBV5-1
j_call: TRBJ1-1
d_call: NA
clone_size: NA
cdr3_aa: CASSLISLNTEAFF
cdr3_nt: TGCGCCAGCAGCTTGATCAGCTTGAACACTGAAGCTTTCTTT

cdr3_length: 15
v_call: TRBV3-1
j_call: TRBJ2-1
d_call: NA
clone_size: many
cdr3_aa: CASSLVGSPDNEQFF
cdr3_nt: TGTGCCAGCAGCCTAGTGGGTAGCCCCGACAATGAGCAGTTCTTC

cdr3_length: 17
v_call: TRBV2
j_call: TRBJ1-4
d_call: TRBD1
clone_size: NA
cdr3_aa: CASTGIYRGIANEKLFF
cdr3_nt: TGTGCCAGCACTGGAATATACAGGGGGATCGCTAATGAAAAACTGTTTTTT

cdr3_length: 17
v_call: TRBV20-1
j_call: TRBJ1-2
d_call: NA
clone_size: many
cdr3_aa: CSARDASAPVMNYGYTF
cdr3_nt: TGCAGTGCTAGAGATGCCTCCGCTCCCGTTATGAACTATGGCTACACCTTC

cdr3_length: 18
v_call: TRBV5-6
j_call: TRBJ2-6
d_call: TRBD2
clone_size: many
cdr3_aa: CASSFGLAGGGGANVLTF
cdr3_nt: TGTGCCAGCAGTTTCGGACTAGCGGGAGGAGGCGGGGCCAACGTCCTGACTTTC

cdr3_length: 15
v_call: TRBV9
j_call: TRBJ2-7
d_call: NA
clone_size: few
cdr3_aa: CASSVLCRQTYEQYF
cdr3_nt: TGTGCCAGCAGCGTTTTATGTCGACAGACCTACGAGCAGTACTTC

cdr3_length: 14
v_call: TRBV27
j_call: TRBJ2-1
d_call: NA
clone_size: many
cdr3_aa: CASSLSGPEDEQFF
cdr3_nt: TGTGCCAGCAGTTTATCTGGACCCGAGGATGAGCAGTTCTTC

cdr3_length: 19
v_call: TRBV27
j_call: TRBJ2-4
d_call: NA
clone_size: few
cdr3_aa: CASRSDSLRAGGAKNIQYF
cdr3_nt: TGTGCCAGCAGATCCGACAGCTTACGAGCAGGAGGAGCCAAAAACATTCAGTACTTC